This TCR beta chain appears in the sequencing data of a study of blood T cell repertoires in COVID-19. Study context: COVID-19 samples from acute and convalescent phases originated in the United States, Italy and Spain. PBMCs, B-cell-depleted T cells, or T cells were the source of the cDNA or gDNA that made up the material.

Original analysis: Researchers report that nucleated cell counts were estimated from reference gene primer amplification. Here immunoSEQ multiplex PCR was the method, and the copy in TCRdb shows in-frame clones only, minus some. V and J calls and clone size are as listed in that table; D and trimming were resolved from the DNA. The data show 250,000 to 350,000 clones, around 87% seen once. CDR3 length: 14 amino acids. Trimming left V 9 bases short and J 2 bases short, with 13 bases between. CDR1 and CDR2 (germline): LNHDA, SQIVND (reference sequence). Sequenced: peripheral blood. The sequence was collected from a man aged 18 to 30 with active or convalescent COVID-19. The chain is built from TRBV19 and TRBJ2-2, with a possible D match to TRBD1 (5 bases). Written as DNA, the CDR3 is TGTGCCAGCCGAGACAGAGTTAACACCGGGGAGCTGTTTTTT. Its protein is CASRDRVNTGELFF.